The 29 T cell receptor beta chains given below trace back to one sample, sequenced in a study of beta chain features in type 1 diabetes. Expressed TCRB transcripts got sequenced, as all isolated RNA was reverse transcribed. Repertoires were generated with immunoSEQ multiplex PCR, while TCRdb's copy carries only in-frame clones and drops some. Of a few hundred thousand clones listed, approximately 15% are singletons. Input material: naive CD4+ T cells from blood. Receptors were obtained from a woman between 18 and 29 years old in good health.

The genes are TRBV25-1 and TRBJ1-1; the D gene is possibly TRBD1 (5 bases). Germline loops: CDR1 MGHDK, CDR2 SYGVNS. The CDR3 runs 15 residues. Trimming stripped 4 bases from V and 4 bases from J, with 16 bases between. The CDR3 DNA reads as TGTGCCAGCAGTGTGGGTAGGGGTTGGGTCACTGAAGCTTTCTTT. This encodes CASSVGRGWVTEAFF.

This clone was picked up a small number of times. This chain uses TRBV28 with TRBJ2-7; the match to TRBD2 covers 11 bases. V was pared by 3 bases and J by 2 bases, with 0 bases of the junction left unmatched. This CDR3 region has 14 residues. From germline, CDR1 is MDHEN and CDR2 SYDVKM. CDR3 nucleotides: TGTGCCAGCAGTTTTAGCGGGAGGGCCTACGAGCAGTACTTC. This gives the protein CASSFSGRAYEQYF.

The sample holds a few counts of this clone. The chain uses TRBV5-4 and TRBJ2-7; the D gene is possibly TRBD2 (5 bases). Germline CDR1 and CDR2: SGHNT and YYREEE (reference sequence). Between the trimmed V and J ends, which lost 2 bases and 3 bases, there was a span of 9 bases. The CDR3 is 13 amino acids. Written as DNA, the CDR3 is TGTGCCAGCAGCTTTACGGGGTACTACGAGCAGTACTTC. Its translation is CASSFTGYYEQYF.

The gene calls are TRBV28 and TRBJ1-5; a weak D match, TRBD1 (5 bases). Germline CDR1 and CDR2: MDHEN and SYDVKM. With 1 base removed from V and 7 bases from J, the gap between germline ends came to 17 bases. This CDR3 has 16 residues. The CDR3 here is CASSLSWGGNRQPQHF. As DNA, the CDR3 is TGTGCCAGCAGTTTATCCTGGGGAGGGAACAGGCAGCCCCAGCATTTT.

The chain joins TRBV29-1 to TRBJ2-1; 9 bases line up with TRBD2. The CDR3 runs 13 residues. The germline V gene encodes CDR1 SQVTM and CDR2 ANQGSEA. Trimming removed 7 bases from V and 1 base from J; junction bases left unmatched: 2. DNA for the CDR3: TGCAGCGGTAGCGGGAGTTCCTACAATGAGCAGTTCTTC. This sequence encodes CSGSGSSYNEQFF.

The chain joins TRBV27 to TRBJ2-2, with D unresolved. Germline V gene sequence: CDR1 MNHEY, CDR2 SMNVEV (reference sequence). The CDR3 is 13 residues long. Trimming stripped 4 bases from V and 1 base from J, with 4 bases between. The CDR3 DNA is TGTGCCAGCAGTTCGGTGAACACCGGGGAGCTGTTTTTT. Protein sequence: CASSSVNTGELFF.

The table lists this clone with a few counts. The CDR3 here is CASSKALNTEAFF. The CDR3 DNA reads as TGTGCCAGCAGCAAAGCCTTGAACACTGAAGCTTTCTTT. The chain uses TRBV13 and TRBJ1-1; D uncertain. This CDR3 has 13 amino acids. The germline gives CDR1 PRHDT, CDR2 FYEKMQ (reference sequence). The V gene lost 5 bases and the J gene lost 0 bases, with 7 bases spanning the gap.

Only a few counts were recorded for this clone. The CDR3 nucleotides read TGTGCCAGCAGTGAGTTTGGGGTCGTACTAGCGGGAGGTGCGAAGACCCAGTACTTC. It translates to CASSEFGVVLAGGAKTQYF. The chain couples TRBV28 to TRBJ2-5; 12 bases fit TRBD2. Germline V CDR1 and CDR2: MDHEN, SYDVKM. This CDR3 comprises 19 residues. V shed 5 bases, J shed 6 bases, and the junction held 19 bases outside the gene matches.

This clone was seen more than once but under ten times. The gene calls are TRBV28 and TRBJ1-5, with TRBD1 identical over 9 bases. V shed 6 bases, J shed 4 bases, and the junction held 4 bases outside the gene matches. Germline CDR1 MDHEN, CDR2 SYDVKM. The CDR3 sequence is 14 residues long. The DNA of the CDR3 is TGTGCCAGCAGGACCGGACAGGGGAATCAGCCCCAGCATTTT. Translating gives CASRTGQGNQPQHF.

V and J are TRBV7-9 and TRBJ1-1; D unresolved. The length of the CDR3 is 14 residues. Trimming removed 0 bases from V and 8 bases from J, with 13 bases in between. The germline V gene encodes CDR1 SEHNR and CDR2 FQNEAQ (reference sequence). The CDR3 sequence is CASSLARLGSEAFF. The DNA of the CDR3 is TGTGCCAGCAGCTTAGCGAGGTTAGGAAGCGAAGCTTTCTTT.

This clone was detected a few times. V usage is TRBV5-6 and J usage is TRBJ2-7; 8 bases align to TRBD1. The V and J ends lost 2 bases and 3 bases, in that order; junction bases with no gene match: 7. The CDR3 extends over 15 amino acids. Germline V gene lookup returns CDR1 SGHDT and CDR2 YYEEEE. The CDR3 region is CASSFTGGYGYEQYF. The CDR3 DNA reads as TGTGCCAGCAGCTTCACAGGGGGATACGGCTACGAGCAGTACTTC. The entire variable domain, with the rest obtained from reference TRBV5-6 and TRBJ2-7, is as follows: DAGVTQSPTHLIKTRGQQVTLRCSPKSGHDTVSWYQQALGQGPQFIFQYYEEEERQRGNFPDRFSGHQFPNYSSELNVNALLLGDSALYLCASSFTGGYGYEQYFGPGTRLTVT.

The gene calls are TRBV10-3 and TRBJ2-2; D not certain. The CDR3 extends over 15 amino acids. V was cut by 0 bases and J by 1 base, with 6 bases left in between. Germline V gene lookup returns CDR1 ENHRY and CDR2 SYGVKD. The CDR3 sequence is CAISESRRNTGELFF. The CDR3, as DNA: TGTGCCATCAGTGAGTCGAGGCGGAACACCGGGGAGCTGTTTTTT.

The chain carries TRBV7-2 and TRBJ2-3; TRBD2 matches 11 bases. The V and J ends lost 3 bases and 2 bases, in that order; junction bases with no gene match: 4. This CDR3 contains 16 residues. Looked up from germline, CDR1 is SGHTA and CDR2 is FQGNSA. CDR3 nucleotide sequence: TGTGCCAGCAGCTTCGGACTAGCGGGCATCACAGATACGCAGTATTTT. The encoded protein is CASSFGLAGITDTQYF.

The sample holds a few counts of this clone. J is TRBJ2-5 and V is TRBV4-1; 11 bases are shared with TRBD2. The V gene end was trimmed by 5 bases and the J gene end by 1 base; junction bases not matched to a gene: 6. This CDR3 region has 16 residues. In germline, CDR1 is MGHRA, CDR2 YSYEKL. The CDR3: CASSALAGGPQETQYF. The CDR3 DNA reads TGCGCCAGCAGCGCTCTAGCGGGAGGCCCCCAAGAGACCCAGTACTTC.

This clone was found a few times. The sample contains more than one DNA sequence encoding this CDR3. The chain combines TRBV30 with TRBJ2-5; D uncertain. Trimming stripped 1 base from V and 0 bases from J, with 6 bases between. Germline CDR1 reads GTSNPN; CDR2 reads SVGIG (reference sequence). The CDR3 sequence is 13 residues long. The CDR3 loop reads CAWSGQNQETQYF. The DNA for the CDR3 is TGTGCCTGGAGTGGGCAGAACCAAGAGACCCAGTACTTC. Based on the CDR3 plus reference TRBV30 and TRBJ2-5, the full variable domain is SQTIHQWPATLVQPVGSPLSLECTVEGTSNPNLYWYRQAAGRGLQLLFYSVGIGQISSEVPQNLSASRPQDRQFILSSKKLLLSDSGFYLCAWSGQNQETQYFGPGTRLLVL.

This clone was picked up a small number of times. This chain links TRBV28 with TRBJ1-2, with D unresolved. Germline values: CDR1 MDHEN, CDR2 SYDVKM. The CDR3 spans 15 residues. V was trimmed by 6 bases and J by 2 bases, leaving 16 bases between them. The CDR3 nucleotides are TGTGCCAGCAGCCAACGGAGACGGGGAAACTATGGCTACACCTTC. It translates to CASSQRRRGNYGYTF.

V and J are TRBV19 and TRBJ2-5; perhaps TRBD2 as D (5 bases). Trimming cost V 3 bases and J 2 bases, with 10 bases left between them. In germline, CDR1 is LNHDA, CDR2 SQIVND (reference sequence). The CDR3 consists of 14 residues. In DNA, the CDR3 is TGTGCCAGTAGTATGTCGCCGGGACAAGAGACCCAGTACTTC. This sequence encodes CASSMSPGQETQYF.

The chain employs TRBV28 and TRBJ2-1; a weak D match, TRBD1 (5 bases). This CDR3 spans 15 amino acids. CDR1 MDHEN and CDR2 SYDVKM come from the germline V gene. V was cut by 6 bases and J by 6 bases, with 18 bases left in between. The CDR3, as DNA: TGTGCCAGCAGGATGCAGGGATCCCCCTCCAATGAGCAGTTCTTC. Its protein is CASRMQGSPSNEQFF.

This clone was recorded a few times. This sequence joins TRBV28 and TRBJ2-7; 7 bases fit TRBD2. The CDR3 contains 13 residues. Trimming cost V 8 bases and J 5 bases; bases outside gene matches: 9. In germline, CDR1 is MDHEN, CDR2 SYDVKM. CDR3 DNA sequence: TGTGCCAGCGCACCCGGGGGGTACCACGAGCAGTACTTC. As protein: CASAPGGYHEQYF.

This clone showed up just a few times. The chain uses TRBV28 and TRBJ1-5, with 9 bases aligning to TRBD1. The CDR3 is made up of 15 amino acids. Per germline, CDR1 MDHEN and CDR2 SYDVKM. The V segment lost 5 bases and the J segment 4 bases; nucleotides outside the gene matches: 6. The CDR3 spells CASSTGDRANQPQHF. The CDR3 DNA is TGTGCCAGCAGTACCGGGGACAGGGCTAATCAGCCCCAGCATTTT.

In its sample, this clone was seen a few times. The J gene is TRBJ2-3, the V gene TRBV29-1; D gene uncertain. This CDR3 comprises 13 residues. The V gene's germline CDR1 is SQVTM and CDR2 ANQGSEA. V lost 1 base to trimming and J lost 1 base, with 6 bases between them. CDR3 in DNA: TGCAGCGTTGAAGGTCCAGGCACAGATACGCAGTATTTT. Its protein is CSVEGPGTDTQYF.

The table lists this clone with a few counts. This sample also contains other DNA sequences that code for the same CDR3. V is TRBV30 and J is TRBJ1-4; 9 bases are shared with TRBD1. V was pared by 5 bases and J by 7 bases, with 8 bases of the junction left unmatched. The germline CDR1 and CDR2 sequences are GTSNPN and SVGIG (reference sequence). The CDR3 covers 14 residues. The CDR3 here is CAWSTGGAGEKLFF. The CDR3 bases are TGTGCCTGGTCAACAGGGGGCGCGGGTGAAAAACTGTTTTTT.

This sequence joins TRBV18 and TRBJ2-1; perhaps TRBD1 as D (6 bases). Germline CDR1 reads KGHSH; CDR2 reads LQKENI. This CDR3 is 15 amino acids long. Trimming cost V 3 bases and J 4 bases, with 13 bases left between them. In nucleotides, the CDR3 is TGTGCCAGCTCACCGGTATCAGGGGTATACAATGAGCAGTTCTTC. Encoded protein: CASSPVSGVYNEQFF.

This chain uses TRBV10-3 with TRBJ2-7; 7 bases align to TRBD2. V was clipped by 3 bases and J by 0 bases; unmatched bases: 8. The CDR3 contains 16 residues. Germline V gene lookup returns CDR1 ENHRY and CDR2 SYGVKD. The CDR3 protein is CAISDYGTTNSYEQYF. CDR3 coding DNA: TGTGCCATCAGTGACTATGGGACTACTAACTCCTACGAGCAGTACTTC.

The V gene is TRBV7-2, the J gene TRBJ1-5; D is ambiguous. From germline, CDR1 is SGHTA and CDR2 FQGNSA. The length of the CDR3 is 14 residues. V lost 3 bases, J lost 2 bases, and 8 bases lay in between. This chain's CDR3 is CASSLRFGNQPQHF. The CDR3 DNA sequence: TGTGCCAGCAGCTTGAGGTTCGGCAATCAGCCCCAGCATTTT.

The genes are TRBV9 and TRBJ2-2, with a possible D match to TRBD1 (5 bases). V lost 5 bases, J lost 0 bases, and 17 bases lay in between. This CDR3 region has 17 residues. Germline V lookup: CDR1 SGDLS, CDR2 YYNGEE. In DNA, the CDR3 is TGTGCCAGCAGACCACTGGGGCAGGGTACGAACACCGGGGAGCTGTTTTTT. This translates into CASRPLGQGTNTGELFF.

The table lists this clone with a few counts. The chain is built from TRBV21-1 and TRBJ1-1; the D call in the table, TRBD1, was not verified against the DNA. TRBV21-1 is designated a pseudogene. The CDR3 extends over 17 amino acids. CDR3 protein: CASSKMPSGYRNTEAFF. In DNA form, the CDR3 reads TGTGCCAGCAGCAAAATGCCGTCAGGGTATCGGAACACTGAAGCTTTCTTT.

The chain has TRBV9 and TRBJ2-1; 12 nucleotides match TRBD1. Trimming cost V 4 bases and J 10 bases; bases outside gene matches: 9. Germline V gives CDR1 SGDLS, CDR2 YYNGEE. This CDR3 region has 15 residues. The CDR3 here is CASSSRDRGRGEQFF. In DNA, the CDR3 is TGTGCCAGCAGCTCCCGGGACAGGGGGCGGGGGGAGCAGTTCTTC.

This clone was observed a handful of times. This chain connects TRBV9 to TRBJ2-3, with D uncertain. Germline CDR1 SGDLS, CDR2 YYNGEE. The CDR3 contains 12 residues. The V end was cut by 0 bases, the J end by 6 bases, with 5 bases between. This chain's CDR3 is CASSVAQDTQYF. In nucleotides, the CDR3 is TGTGCCAGCAGCGTAGCTCAGGATACGCAGTATTTT.